The 20 T cell receptor beta chains below all came from one sample that was sequenced in a study of neoadjuvant nivolumab and ipilimumab in lung cancer. Data came from immunoSEQ multiplex PCR; TCRdb stores just in-frame clones and leaves some out. The data hold some 29,000 clones, with approximately 83% observed a single time. The sample consisted of tumor tissue, taken after neoadjuvant nivolumab, alone or with ipilimumab, at or shortly before surgery. These TCRs come from an adult with non-small cell lung cancer.

The rearrangement links TRBV5-5 to TRBJ2-3; D ambiguous. The CDR3 totals 14 residues. The V end lost 1 base, the J end lost 1 base, and 7 bases lay between the germline ends. From germline, CDR1 is SGHKS and CDR2 YYEKEE (reference sequence). This CDR3 is CASSLSERTDTQYF. The CDR3 DNA reads TGTGCCAGCAGCTTGTCAGAGCGCACAGATACGCAGTATTTT.

The CDR3 coding sequence is TGTGCCAGCAGCGTAGCCCCGGGCCTCTCCTACGAGCAGTACTTC. Protein product: CASSVAPGLSYEQYF. The chain employs TRBV9 and TRBJ2-7; D is ambiguous. This CDR3 is 15 amino acids long. V shed 0 bases and J shed 0 bases, with 10 bases lying between them. CDR1 and CDR2 from the germline V gene are SGDLS and YYNGEE.

The chain couples TRBV2 to TRBJ1-5; possible D gene TRBD1, 5 bases. V was pared by 6 bases and J by 8 bases, with 14 bases between. Germline values: CDR1 SNHLY, CDR2 FYNNEI. The CDR3 runs to 13 residues. Here the CDR3 reads CASRGQQSEPQHF. CDR3 coding DNA: TGTGCCAGCAGGGGGCAGCAGAGCGAGCCCCAGCATTTT.

The chain has TRBV11-3 and TRBJ2-5; 7 nucleotides match TRBD2. Germline CDR1 and CDR2: SGHNT and YENEEA. This CDR3 is 15 amino acids long. The V and J ends lost 5 bases and 2 bases, in that order; junction bases with no gene match: 8. The CDR3, as DNA: TGTGCCAGCAGCCAACCACTAGCGAATCAAGAGACCCAGTACTTC. Its translation: CASSQPLANQETQYF.

This chain links TRBV11-2 with TRBJ2-1; 7 bases are a match to TRBD2. V lost 5 bases and J lost 2; bases outside the gene matches: 6. Germline assignment: CDR1 SGHAT and CDR2 FQNNGV. This CDR3 contains 15 residues. CDR3 sequence: CASSPQRDAYNEQFF. CDR3 nucleotides: TGTGCCAGCAGCCCTCAGCGGGACGCCTACAATGAGCAGTTCTTC. The full variable domain, completed using reference TRBV11-2 and TRBJ2-1, is EAGVAQSPRYKIIEKRQSVAFWCNPISGHATLYWYQQILGQGPKLLIQFQNNGVVDDSQLPKDRFSAERLKGVDSTLKIQPAKLEDSAVYLCASSPQRDAYNEQFFGPGTRLTVL.

V and J are TRBV7-6 and TRBJ2-2; unclear D gene. The CDR3 has 14 amino acids. The germline CDR1 and CDR2 sequences are SGHVS and FNYEAQ. The germline V and J ends were trimmed by 1 base and 2 bases, with 5 bases remaining between them. The CDR3 sequence is CASSLELNTGELFF. CDR3 bases: TGTGCCAGCAGCTTAGAACTTAACACCGGGGAGCTGTTTTTT. The full variable domain, in which reference TRBV7-6 and TRBJ2-2 provide the parts outside the CDR3, is GAGVSQSPRYKVTKRGQDVALRCDPISGHVSLYWYRQALGQGPEFLTYFNYEAQQDKSGLPNDRFSAERPEGSISTLTIQRTEQRDSAMYRCASSLELNTGELFFGEGSRLTVL.

CDR3 amino acids: CASSFGTGFEFNYGYTF. CDR3 sequence (DNA): TGTGCCAGCAGTTTCGGGACAGGATTCGAATTTAACTATGGCTACACCTTC. The genes are TRBV28 and TRBJ1-2; 8 positions agree with TRBD1. The V gene end was trimmed by 3 bases and the J gene end by 1 base; junction bases not matched to a gene: 10. This CDR3 spans 17 amino acids. Looked up from germline, CDR1 is MDHEN and CDR2 is SYDVKM.

The chain is built from TRBV5-1 and TRBJ2-5, with D possibly being TRBD1 (6 bases). The germline V and J ends were trimmed by 8 bases and 3 bases, with 8 bases remaining between them. The length of the CDR3 is 11 residues. Germline V gene sequence: CDR1 SGHRS, CDR2 YFSETQ. The DNA for the CDR3 is TGCGCCAGTCGGACAGAAGAGACCCAGTACTTC. It yields the protein CASRTEETQYF.

V and J are TRBV9 and TRBJ2-7; D might be TRBD1 (6 bases). Per germline, CDR1 SGDLS and CDR2 YYNGEE. Trimming took 3 bases from V and 3 from J, leaving 16 bases between them. The CDR3 is made up of 15 amino acids. CDR3 bases: TGTGCCAGCAGCGGATCAGAAGGACAGCACTACGAGCAGTACTTC. Protein product: CASSGSEGQHYEQYF.

The chain employs TRBV10-3 and TRBJ2-6, with 11 bases that match TRBD1. Trimming took 0 bases from V and 3 from J; bases not matched to a gene: 13. This CDR3 contains 21 residues. The germline V gene has CDR1 ENHRY and CDR2 SYGVKD. The CDR3 loop reads CAISESVRTGGAGHGANVLTF. The DNA for the CDR3 is TGTGCCATCAGTGAGTCTGTTAGGACAGGGGGCGCAGGGCATGGGGCCAACGTCCTGACTTTC.

J is TRBJ1-4 and V is TRBV14; 10 nucleotides line up with TRBD1. The germline V gene encodes CDR1 SGHDN and CDR2 FVKESK. V lost 4 bases and J lost 6; bases outside the gene matches: 8. The CDR3 sequence is 16 residues long. The CDR3 coding sequence is TGTGCCAGCAGCCTGAGGTCCGGGACAGGGGATGAAAAACTGTTTTTT. Amino acid sequence: CASSLRSGTGDEKLFF.

The chain joins TRBV5-6 to TRBJ2-2; 10 bases agree with TRBD1. The ends lost 4 bases at V and 1 base at J; junction bases unmatched: 1. Germline lookup yields CDR1 SGHDT and CDR2 YYEEEE. This CDR3 has 15 amino acids. CDR3 DNA: TGTGCCAGCAGCAGGGACAGGGGGAACACCGGGGAGCTGTTTTTT. It codes for CASSRDRGNTGELFF.

The chain recombines TRBV5-1 with TRBJ2-7; 8 positions agree with TRBD1. The germline CDR1 and CDR2 sequences are SGHRS and YFSETQ. The junction had 8 bases not matched to a gene; V was cut back by 3 bases and J by 0 bases. This CDR3 is 16 amino acids long. The CDR3 DNA reads TGCGCCAGCAGCTACCTCGGACAGGGTGTCTCCTACGAGCAGTACTTC. It yields the protein CASSYLGQGVSYEQYF.

V gene TRBV7-6 combines with J gene TRBJ2-3; TRBD2 agrees at 13 bases. The germline gives CDR1 SGHVS, CDR2 FNYEAQ. The CDR3 is made up of 14 amino acids. After removal of 8 bases from V and 1 base from J, the junction contained 0 bases not matched to a gene. Here the CDR3 reads CASGLAGGTDTQYF. The CDR3 DNA follows: TGTGCCAGCGGACTAGCGGGGGGCACAGATACGCAGTATTTT.

The chain links TRBV11-2 to TRBJ2-6; TRBD1 is a possible D gene (6 bases). The germline V and J ends were trimmed by 3 bases and 0 bases, with 9 bases remaining between them. This CDR3 comprises 16 residues. Germline CDR1 reads SGHAT; CDR2 reads FQNNGV. The DNA of the CDR3 is TGTGCCAGCAGCTTTACAGGGACCTCTGGGGCCAACGTCCTGACTTTC. It translates to CASSFTGTSGANVLTF.

The chain couples TRBV15 to TRBJ1-2; D gene uncertain. Trimming removed 1 base from V and 1 base from J, with 7 bases in between. Germline CDR1 and CDR2: LNHNV and YYDKDF (reference sequence). This CDR3 contains 14 residues. CDR3 nucleotides: TGTGCCACCAGCAGAGCGGGGTTTAACTATGGCTACACCTTC. It translates to CATSRAGFNYGYTF.

The rearrangement links TRBV5-4 to TRBJ2-5; weak D call: TRBD1 (6 bases). Germline CDR1 and CDR2: SGHNT and YYREEE (reference sequence). The CDR3 has 13 residues. Deletions cut 1 base from V and 4 bases from J, with 8 bases between. The CDR3 region is CASSLKGVETQYF. As DNA, the CDR3 is TGTGCCAGCAGCTTGAAGGGGGTAGAGACCCAGTACTTC.

The chain is built from TRBV29-1 and TRBJ2-3; 10 bases agree with TRBD2. Trimming removed 5 bases from V and 4 bases from J; junction bases left unmatched: 3. The CDR3 is 13 amino acids. CDR1 is SQVTM and CDR2 is ANQGSEA in the germline V gene. The CDR3 DNA sequence: TGCAGCGTTTGGACTAGCGGATCAGATACGCAGTATTTT. It specifies CSVWTSGSDTQYF.

The CDR3 reads CASNPLGSSYEQYF. In nucleotides, the CDR3 is TGTGCCAGCAACCCCCTAGGCAGCTCCTACGAGCAGTACTTC. The chain links TRBV2 to TRBJ2-7, with no clear D. The CDR3 has 14 amino acids. The germline V and J ends were trimmed by 7 bases and 0 bases, with 13 bases remaining between them. Germline CDR1 is SNHLY and CDR2 is FYNNEI. Full variable domain (rest looked up from reference TRBV2 and TRBJ2-7): EPEVTQTPSHQVTQMGQEVILRCVPISNHLYFYWYRQILGQKVEFLVSFYNNEISEKSEIFDDQFSVERPDGSNFTLKIRSTKLEDSAMYFCASNPLGSSYEQYFGPGTRLTVT.

The sample holds one count of this clone. The chain uses TRBV28 and TRBJ1-2; 7 bases are a match to TRBD1. Trimming took 8 bases from V and 4 from J; bases not matched to a gene: 13. Germline V CDR1 and CDR2: MDHEN, SYDVKM. CDR3 size: 15 residues. CDR3 region: CASGIIEQGSYGYTF. The CDR3 DNA is TGTGCCAGCGGAATTATCGAACAGGGGAGCTATGGCTACACCTTC.